This TCR beta chain was observed in a study of graft-versus-host responses after intestinal transplantation (dated by TCRdb to about 2021). In the study overall: The transplants that recipients got were multivisceral, liver-intestinal, or isolated intestinal. Every recipient was given anti-thymocyte globulin induction, followed by 2 to 4 years of maintenance tacrolimus and steroids. After intestinal transplantation, graft-versus-host and host-versus-graft alloreactive T cell clones were followed in the graft, circulation and bone marrow using bulk TCR-beta CDR3 sequencing. To identify alloreactive clones, pre-transplant mixed lymphocyte reaction products were sequenced and compared with unstimulated pre-transplant donor and recipient T cells. Of the 20 to 25 intestinal transplant recipients enrolled in the cohort, one of whom was a retransplant, a few patients without pretransplant specimens were excluded. A peak of at least 4% donor T cells among recipient peripheral blood mononuclear cells was the definition used for donor T cell macrochimerism. Instead of going to the commercial service, samples from three later patients were sequenced in-house on an Illumina MiSeq and processed with MiXCR.

Blood samples were collected up to 4 times in the first month after transplant and then at least monthly when available. Results the study describes overall, beyond this receptor: Patients with donor T cell macrochimerism had high GvH to HvG T cell clonal ratios in their allografts. Early after transplant, peak levels of circulating GvH clones were associated with declines in HvG clones. GvH clones were detected in recipient bone marrow, and some of these GvH clones were observed earlier in ileal mucosa or blood, consistent with an intestinal mucosal origin. The relatively low number and heterogeneity of intestinal transplant patients limited the conclusions.

Library method: the immunoSEQ multiplex PCR assay. High-throughput TCR-beta CDR3 sequencing of genomic DNA from most patients was performed by Adaptive Biotechnologies. The paper's data handling went like this. Adaptive's ImmunoSEQ software was the source of the TCR sequencing data for roughly 19 patients, while a few other patients were processed with MiXCR and VDJtools. CDR3 nucleotide sequences shared between donor and recipient were removed because their origin could not be assigned. To be classed as alloreactive, a clone needed at least 2-fold expansion over unstimulated cells and a minimum CFSE-low frequency of 0.002% (template counts) or 0.001% (read counts). A clone was considered mappable if detected in the sequenced pre-transplant spleen, lymph node, or MLR CFSE-low populations of the donor or recipient. Cumulative frequency of alloreactive clones was calculated as a percentage of all sequences weighted by copy number. What TCRdb holds here is the immuneACCESS table cut down to in-frame rearrangements. Part of the clones is not present; checked against another copy, under half of the missing clones reflect an unresolved V gene, and the others are unexplained. V, J and clone size reflect that table, while D and trimming were determined from the DNA. In all, the sample holds roughly 60,000 clones, and about 90% of those were seen once. Less than 2% of the sample is in the top ten clones.

The germline V gene (reference sequence) yields SEHNR for CDR1 and FQNEAQ for CDR2. The CDR3 holds 15 amino acids from the cysteine to the phenylalanine. The DNA shown is the 45-base CDR3, in frame from base 1. Trimmed from V: 3 bases; trimmed from J: 2 bases; junction bases lacking a gene match: 4. Comment on this clone: Its cognate antigen has yet to be identified. No much larger clone exists at a distance of one base, and base qualities are not known.

This TCR was recovered from a human patient who received an intestinal transplant, so some T cells may come from the graft donor. The material sequenced was PBMCs, taken 26 days after transplant. This sequence uses TRBV7-9 and TRBJ2-3; 8 nucleotides in the junction match TRBD2. This receptor carries the CDR3 CASSFELADTDTQYF. The DNA is TGTGCCAGCAGCTTTGAACTAGCGGACACAGATACGCAGTATTTT.